This T cell receptor (beta chain) comes out of a study of T-cell memory formation after mild COVID-19. TCRdb fed the 5' RACE reads into MiXCR, producing one record per CDR3 protein. There are roughly 310,000 distinct CDR3 sequences in the sample; about a sixth occur only once, and around 20% lies in the top ten. This clonotype was detected only a few times. Germline V gene data show CDR1 as ENHRY and CDR2 as SYGVKD. CDR3 length: 15 amino acids. The V and J ends lost 6 bases and 2 bases respectively, with 14 bases between them. The sequencing sample was made of PBMCs or a T cell subset sorted from them (not recorded which). The TCR was taken from a man younger than 35 who had mild COVID-19 (a few samples of this study predate the infection). Cell type and time point are not known. This chain links TRBV10-3 with TRBJ1-3; D is unclear. CDR3 DNA: TGTGCCATCAGGTCCGGTGGGCTCACTGGAAACACCATATATTTT. This gives the protein CAIRSGGLTGNTIYF.